The present TCR beta chain was sequenced within a study of OX40 agonist ivuxolimab in advanced cancers. Findings and caveats of the study: Circulating CD4+ and CD8+ T cells showed clonal expansion by week 6 at 0.1 to 3.0 mg/kg. A proportion of nonresponders additionally exhibited low normalized T-cell clonal expansion. Average numbers of expanded clones were greater in CD8+ T cells than in CD4+.

Trimming left V 2 bases short and J 3 bases short, with 20 bases between. Germline values: CDR1 LGHNT, CDR2 FRNRAP. The length of the CDR3 is 17 residues. Generated by immunoSEQ multiplex PCR, the TCRdb table keeps only in-frame clones and is missing some. The top ten hold around 1.8% of the sample, which has some 58,000 clones, 90% to 95% seen once. Autoimmune disease history or systemic immunosuppression led to patients being barred. Concerning this clone: Its antigen is not known.

The receptor was isolated from an adult with an advanced solid tumor such as melanoma, head and neck, liver or kidney cancer. Sample: CD4+ or CD8+ T cells sorted from blood, taken in a trial of the OX40 agonist ivuxolimab. The V gene is TRBV12-5, the J gene TRBJ2-7; a weak D match, TRBD1 (5 bases). The CDR3 loop is CASGLPLGHGPNYEQYF. In nucleotides, the CDR3 is TGTGCTAGTGGTTTGCCCTTAGGACACGGCCCAAACTACGAGCAGTACTTC.